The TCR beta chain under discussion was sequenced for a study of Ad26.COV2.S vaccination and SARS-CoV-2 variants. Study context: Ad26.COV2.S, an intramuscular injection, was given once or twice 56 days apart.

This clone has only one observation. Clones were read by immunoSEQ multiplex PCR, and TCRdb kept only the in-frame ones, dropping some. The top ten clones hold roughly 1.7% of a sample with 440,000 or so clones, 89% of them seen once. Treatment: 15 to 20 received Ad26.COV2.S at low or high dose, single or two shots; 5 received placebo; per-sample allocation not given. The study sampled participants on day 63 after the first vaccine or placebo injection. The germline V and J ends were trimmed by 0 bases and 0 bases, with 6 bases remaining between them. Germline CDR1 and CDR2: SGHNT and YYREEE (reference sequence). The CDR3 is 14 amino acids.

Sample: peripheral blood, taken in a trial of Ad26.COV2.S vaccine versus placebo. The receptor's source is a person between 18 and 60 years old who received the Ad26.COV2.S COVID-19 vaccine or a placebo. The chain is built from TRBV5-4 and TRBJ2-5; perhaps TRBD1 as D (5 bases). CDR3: CASSLGGDQETQYF. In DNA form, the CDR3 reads TGTGCCAGCAGCTTGGGGGGCGACCAAGAGACCCAGTACTTC.